One sample yielded the 10 T cell receptor beta chains listed below, sequenced in a study of T cell changes during pregnancy in multiple sclerosis. Measured with immunoSEQ multiplex PCR; TCRdb has only the in-frame clones, and not every one. This table has 85,000 to 100,000 clones, 80% to 95% appearing once. The source material was peripheral blood, sampled in the first trimester of pregnancy. These receptor sequences come from a female donor with multiple sclerosis, enrolled in a pregnancy study.

Here the CDR3 reads CASSQVAGGSTDTQYF. CDR3 DNA sequence: TGTGCCAGCAGCCAAGTAGCGGGAGGGTCCACAGATACGCAGTATTTT. The chain carries TRBV7-2 and TRBJ2-3, with 11 bases fitting TRBD2. CDR3 length: 16 amino acids. Germline V gene sequence: CDR1 SGHTA, CDR2 FQGNSA. V shed 5 bases, J shed 2 bases, and the junction held 6 bases outside the gene matches.

This clone was picked up one time. The chain is built from TRBV4-1 and TRBJ2-3, with 8 positions matching TRBD2. Germline values: CDR1 MGHRA, CDR2 YSYEKL. The CDR3 contains 17 residues. Trimming took 2 bases from V and 4 from J; bases not matched to a gene: 11. The CDR3 protein is CASSQSPLGGGSDTQYF. The CDR3 DNA is TGCGCCAGCAGCCAATCCCCCTTAGGCGGGGGGTCAGATACGCAGTATTTT.

This clone is deemed medium-sized. This chain uses TRBV6-1 with TRBJ1-2; D not resolved. V was trimmed by 9 bases and J by 0 bases, leaving 8 bases between them. Germline CDR1 and CDR2: MNHNS and SASEGT. CDR3 length: 12 residues. Written as DNA, the CDR3 is TGTGCCAGTACACCAACTAACTATGGCTACACCTTC. It specifies CASTPTNYGYTF.

This clone was observed once. The chain employs TRBV27 and TRBJ2-7, with no clear D. The CDR3 runs to 12 residues. Per germline, CDR1 MNHEY and CDR2 SMNVEV (reference sequence). Trimming removed 6 bases from V and 3 bases from J, with 9 bases in between. This CDR3 is CASRSQIYEQYF. The CDR3 DNA is TGTGCCAGCAGAAGCCAAATCTACGAGCAGTACTTC.

This chain uses TRBV9 with TRBJ2-2; D is possibly TRBD2 (6 bases). In germline, CDR1 is SGDLS, CDR2 YYNGEE. This CDR3 spans 15 amino acids. The V end lost 1 base, the J end lost 4 bases, and 11 bases lay between the germline ends. CDR3 amino acids: CASSVSLRGTGELFF. The CDR3 coding sequence is TGTGCCAGCAGCGTATCCCTGCGGGGCACCGGGGAGCTGTTTTTT. The full variable domain, with the rest looked up from reference TRBV9 and TRBJ2-2, is DSGVTQTPKHLITATGQRVTLRCSPRSGDLSVYWYQQSLDQGLQFLIQYYNGEERAKGNILERFSAQQFPDLHSELNLSSLELGDSALYFCASSVSLRGTGELFFGEGSRLTVL.

The V and J genes are TRBV9 and TRBJ2-7, with a possible D match to TRBD1 (5 bases). V was pared by 0 bases and J by 3 bases, with 10 bases between. The CDR3 is made up of 14 amino acids. Germline V lookup: CDR1 SGDLS, CDR2 YYNGEE. This chain's CDR3 is CASSVGARGYEQYF. CDR3 nucleotide sequence: TGTGCCAGCAGCGTAGGTGCAAGGGGCTACGAGCAGTACTTC.

This chain links TRBV5-4 with TRBJ2-5; D perhaps matches TRBD2 (5 bases). V lost 2 bases and J lost 5, with 10 bases in between. CDR1 SGHNT and CDR2 YYREEE come from the germline V gene (reference sequence). The CDR3 has 13 amino acids. The CDR3 bases are TGTGCCAGCAGCTTACGGGGTCCGGAGACCCAGTACTTC. The encoded protein is CASSLRGPETQYF.

In this sample, this clone turned up once. This sequence joins TRBV15 and TRBJ1-5, with D perhaps TRBD1 (5 bases). Looked up from germline, CDR1 is LNHNV and CDR2 is YYDKDF (reference sequence). This CDR3 spans 16 amino acids. V was pared by 2 bases and J by 4 bases, with 15 bases between. The CDR3, as DNA: TGTGCCACCAGCAGATCCACGGGACTGGTAAATCAGCCCCAGCATTTT. Its translation: CATSRSTGLVNQPQHF.

This clone showed up just once. The chain links TRBV7-6 to TRBJ2-1; the match to TRBD2 covers 12 bases. Germline assignment: CDR1 SGHVS and CDR2 FNYEAQ. J gave up 6 bases and V 1 base, and 10 bases lay outside the gene matches. The CDR3 runs to 18 residues. CDR3 region: CASSLVHLAGGPTNEQFF. The CDR3 nucleotides are TGTGCCAGCAGCTTAGTTCACCTAGCGGGAGGGCCGACCAATGAGCAGTTCTTC.

J is TRBJ2-5 and V is TRBV5-1, with unresolved D. The germline gives CDR1 SGHRS, CDR2 YFSETQ. Trimming left V 0 bases short and J 2 bases short, with 2 bases between. The CDR3 has 12 residues. The CDR3 nucleotides read TGCGCCAGCAGCTTGGCTCAAGAGACCCAGTACTTC. This codes for CASSLAQETQYF. Full variable domain (rest looked up from reference TRBV5-1 and TRBJ2-5): KAGVTQTPRYLIKTRGQQVTLSCSPISGHRSVSWYQQTPGQGLQFLFEYFSETQRNKGNFPGRFSGRQFSNSRSEMNVSTLELGDSALYLCASSLAQETQYFGPGTRLLVL.